This T cell receptor beta chain came from a study of human CD8 memory T cell subsets. Study outcomes and limitations: The study sequenced T cell receptor beta chains and no other chains. Both stem-like memory T cells and precursor exhausted T cells showed comparably high diversity, which set them apart from effector memory cells.

By frequency, this clonotype is medium-sized (0.01 to 0.1%). The antigen remains unidentified. From germline, CDR1 is LGHNA and CDR2 YNFKEQ. There are 14 residues in the CDR3. It was UMI-labeled 5' RACE by which the TCR beta libraries were made. Per the original data handling: Individual TCR beta libraries contained between about 2,900 and 20,000 functional CDR3 beta clonotypes each. TCRdb re-called the 5' RACE reads and gives one entry per CDR3 protein, without DNA. TCRdb's processing, not the study's, gives the V and J calls here. This listing includes around 20,000 distinct CDR3 sequences. The sample taken for sequencing was CD8+ T cells from PBMCs. This clonotype originated in a human donor in good health. The chain joins TRBV4-2 to TRBJ1-5. The CDR3 here is CASSQAKHNQPQHF.